This is a list of T cell receptor beta chains from one sample in a study of blood T cell repertoires in COVID-19. Libraries were prepared by immunoSEQ multiplex PCR; TCRdb keeps only in-frame clonotypes and omits some of them. Among 360,000 or so clones listed, roughly 90% were seen once. Sample: PBMCs or T cells enriched from blood (not recorded which). These receptors all stem from a woman in her 30s who had been exposed to COVID-19. The conserved cysteine and the conserved F or W are not part of the CDR3 here. D genes are given only for firm matches.

j_gene: TRBJ1-5; d_gene: NA; v_gene: TRBV4-2; CDR3aa: ASSATGVSNQPQH
j_gene: TRBJ2-2; d_gene: NA; v_gene: TRBV15; CDR3aa: ATSRAQAANTGELF
j_gene: TRBJ1-6; d_gene: TRBD1; v_gene: TRBV6-6; CDR3aa: ASKEFIGQGGSPLH
j_gene: TRBJ2-3; d_gene: TRBD2; v_gene: TRBV28; CDR3aa: ASILAGVSTDTQY
j_gene: TRBJ1-2; d_gene: TRBD1; v_gene: TRBV7-9; CDR3aa: ASSQQGYGYT
j_gene: TRBJ2-1; d_gene: TRBD2; v_gene: TRBV5-1; CDR3aa: ASSLGTSGANEQF
j_gene: TRBJ1-5; d_gene: TRBD1; v_gene: TRBV6-5; CDR3aa: ASSYGTGDQPQH
j_gene: TRBJ2-1; d_gene: TRBD2; v_gene: TRBV19; CDR3aa: ATTPGRAPDNEQF
j_gene: TRBJ2-1; d_gene: TRBD1; v_gene: TRBV29-1; CDR3aa: SVVGQGAYNEQF
j_gene: TRBJ2-1; d_gene: TRBD2; v_gene: TRBV27; CDR3aa: ASSFRTSGRGPF
j_gene: TRBJ1-2; d_gene: NA; v_gene: TRBV11-3; CDR3aa: ASSPPFGVGYT
j_gene: TRBJ2-3; d_gene: NA; v_gene: TRBV5-1; CDR3aa: ASSLGADTQY
j_gene: TRBJ1-5; d_gene: NA; v_gene: TRBV5-1; CDR3aa: ASSLGGKDQPQH
j_gene: TRBJ2-3; d_gene: TRBD2; v_gene: TRBV5-6; CDR3aa: ASSLPGTSEADTQY
j_gene: TRBJ2-2; d_gene: TRBD1; v_gene: TRBV7-6; CDR3aa: ASSPRTGAGGELF
j_gene: TRBJ1-2; d_gene: TRBD1; v_gene: TRBV6-1; CDR3aa: ASSALRRGLIYGYT
j_gene: TRBJ2-7; d_gene: TRBD2; v_gene: TRBV11-3; CDR3aa: ASSQGTSGMLGRYEQY
j_gene: TRBJ2-1; d_gene: NA; v_gene: TRBV9; CDR3aa: ASSVAGVSYNEQF
j_gene: TRBJ2-7; d_gene: TRBD1; v_gene: TRBV25-1; CDR3aa: ASARQGPYEQY
j_gene: TRBJ2-3; d_gene: NA; v_gene: TRBV7-9; CDR3aa: ASSLVADLGDTQY
j_gene: TRBJ2-5; d_gene: NA; v_gene: TRBV5-1; CDR3aa: ASSSGTGGTQY
j_gene: TRBJ1-5; d_gene: TRBD1; v_gene: TRBV24-1; CDR3aa: ATSDVQGWGNQPQH
j_gene: TRBJ2-1; d_gene: TRBD2; v_gene: TRBV11-2; CDR3aa: ASSRGTSFFVQWNEQF
j_gene: TRBJ1-5; d_gene: NA; v_gene: TRBV19; CDR3aa: ASSISRAGNQPQH
j_gene: TRBJ2-7; d_gene: TRBD2; v_gene: TRBV30; CDR3aa: AWSRLAGTTYEQY
j_gene: TRBJ2-7; d_gene: NA; v_gene: TRBV11-2; CDR3aa: ASSLKEGRLEQY
j_gene: TRBJ2-7; d_gene: NA; v_gene: TRBV5-1; CDR3aa: ASSVTGSNYEQY
j_gene: TRBJ2-1; d_gene: NA; v_gene: TRBV2; CDR3aa: ASRIQGGPF
j_gene: TRBJ1-2; d_gene: NA; v_gene: TRBV7-9; CDR3aa: ASSLGGGAPYGYT
j_gene: TRBJ2-2; d_gene: TRBD1; v_gene: TRBV25-1; CDR3aa: ASTTDRGVTGELF
j_gene: TRBJ1-3; d_gene: NA; v_gene: TRBV24-1; CDR3aa: ATSDLDSIY
j_gene: TRBJ1-4; d_gene: NA; v_gene: TRBV5-1; CDR3aa: ASSLGVSVAREKC
j_gene: TRBJ1-4; d_gene: NA; v_gene: TRBV10-1; CDR3aa: ASSRETNEKLF
j_gene: TRBJ2-5; d_gene: TRBD2; v_gene: TRBV3-1/TRBV3-2; CDR3aa: ASSQDSSGRSQETQY
j_gene: TRBJ2-7; d_gene: TRBD2; v_gene: TRBV10-2; CDR3aa: ASGPLLGLAAYEQY
j_gene: TRBJ1-4; d_gene: NA; v_gene: TRBV30; CDR3aa: AWSPQQTTNEKLF
j_gene: TRBJ2-7; d_gene: TRBD1; v_gene: TRBV7-8; CDR3aa: ASSLAPTGGNTYEQY
j_gene: TRBJ2-7; d_gene: NA; v_gene: TRBV5-1; CDR3aa: ASSFTGEYEQY
j_gene: TRBJ1-2; d_gene: NA; v_gene: TRBV12-3/TRBV12-4; CDR3aa: ASSFSRDIRN
j_gene: TRBJ2-1; d_gene: TRBD2; v_gene: TRBV5-4; CDR3aa: ASSLVRETSGYNEQF
j_gene: TRBJ1-2; d_gene: TRBD1; v_gene: TRBV5-1; CDR3aa: ASSLDGRGAYGYT
j_gene: TRBJ1-3; d_gene: TRBD1; v_gene: TRBV6-2/TRBV6-3; CDR3aa: ASSRTGGATGNTIY
j_gene: TRBJ1-2; d_gene: TRBD1; v_gene: TRBV3-1/TRBV3-2; CDR3aa: ASSRGTAERGYT
j_gene: TRBJ2-5; d_gene: NA; v_gene: TRBV9; CDR3aa: ATYQETQY
j_gene: TRBJ2-2; d_gene: TRBD2; v_gene: TRBV4-1; CDR3aa: ASSLSGRAPETTNTGELF
j_gene: TRBJ1-5; d_gene: NA; v_gene: TRBV2; CDR3aa: ASSDSVHNQPQH
j_gene: TRBJ1-3; d_gene: TRBD1; v_gene: TRBV28; CDR3aa: ASSFSGTGGGRNTIY
j_gene: TRBJ2-6; d_gene: NA; v_gene: TRBV7-8; CDR3aa: ASSLGGDSSGANVLT
j_gene: TRBJ2-1; d_gene: NA; v_gene: TRBV6-5; CDR3aa: ASSYSFGGTYNEQF
j_gene: TRBJ1-1; d_gene: NA; v_gene: TRBV7-9; CDR3aa: ASSFGGFNTEAF